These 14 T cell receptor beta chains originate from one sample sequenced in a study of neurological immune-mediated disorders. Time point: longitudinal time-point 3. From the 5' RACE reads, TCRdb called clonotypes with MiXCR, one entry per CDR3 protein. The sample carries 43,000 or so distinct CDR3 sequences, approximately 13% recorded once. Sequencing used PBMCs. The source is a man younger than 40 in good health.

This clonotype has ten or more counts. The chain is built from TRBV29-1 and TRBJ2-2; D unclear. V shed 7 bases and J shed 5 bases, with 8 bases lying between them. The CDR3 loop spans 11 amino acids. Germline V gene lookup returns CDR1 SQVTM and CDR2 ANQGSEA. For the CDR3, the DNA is TGCAGCGGATTTAGGACCGGGGAGCTGTTTTTT. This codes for CSGFRTGELFF.

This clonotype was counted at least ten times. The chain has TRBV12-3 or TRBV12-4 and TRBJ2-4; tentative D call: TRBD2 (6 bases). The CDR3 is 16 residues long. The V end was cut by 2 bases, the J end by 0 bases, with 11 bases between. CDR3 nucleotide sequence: TGTGCCAGCAGTTTAACGGGACTGCTAGCCAAAAACATTCAGTACTTC. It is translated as CASSLTGLLAKNIQYF.

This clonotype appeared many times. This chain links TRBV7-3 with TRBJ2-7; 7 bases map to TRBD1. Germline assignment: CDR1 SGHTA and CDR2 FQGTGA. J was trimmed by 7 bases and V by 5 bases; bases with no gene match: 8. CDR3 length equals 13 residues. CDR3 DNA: TGTGCCAGCAGCCAGGGGGTGCCGGGGGAGCAGTACTTC. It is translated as CASSQGVPGEQYF.

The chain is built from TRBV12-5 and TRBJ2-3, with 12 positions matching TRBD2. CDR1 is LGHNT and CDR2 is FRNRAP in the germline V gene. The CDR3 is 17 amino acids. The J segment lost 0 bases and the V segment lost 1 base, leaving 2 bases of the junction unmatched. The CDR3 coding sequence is TGTGCTAGTGGTTTGGGGACTAGCGGGATGAGCACAGATACGCAGTATTTT. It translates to CASGLGTSGMSTDTQYF.

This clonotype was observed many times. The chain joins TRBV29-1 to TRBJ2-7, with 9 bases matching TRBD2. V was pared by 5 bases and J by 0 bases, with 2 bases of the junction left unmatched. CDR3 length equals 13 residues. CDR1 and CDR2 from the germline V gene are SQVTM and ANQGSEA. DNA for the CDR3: TGCAGCGTTCAGCGGGAGGACTCCTACGAGCAGTACTTC. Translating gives CSVQREDSYEQYF.

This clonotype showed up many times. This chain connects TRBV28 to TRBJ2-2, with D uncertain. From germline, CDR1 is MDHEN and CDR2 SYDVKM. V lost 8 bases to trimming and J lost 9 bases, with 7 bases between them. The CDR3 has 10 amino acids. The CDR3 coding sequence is TGTGCCAGCGGGCTTCGGGAGCTGTTTTTT. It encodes CASGLRELFF.

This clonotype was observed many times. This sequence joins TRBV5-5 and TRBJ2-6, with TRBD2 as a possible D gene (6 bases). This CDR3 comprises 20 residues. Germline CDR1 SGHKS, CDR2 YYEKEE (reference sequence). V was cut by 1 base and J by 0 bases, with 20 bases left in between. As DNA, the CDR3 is TGTGCCAGCAGCTTGTTCGGAGGAGGGCAGGACACCTCTGGGGCCAACGTCCTGACTTTC. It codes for CASSLFGGGQDTSGANVLTF.

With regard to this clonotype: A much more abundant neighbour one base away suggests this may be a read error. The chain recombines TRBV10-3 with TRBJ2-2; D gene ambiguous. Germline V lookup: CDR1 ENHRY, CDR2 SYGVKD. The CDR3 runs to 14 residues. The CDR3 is CATSDGSQTGELFF. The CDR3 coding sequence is TGTGCCACCAGTGACGGCAGCCAAACCGGGGAGCTGTTTTTT.

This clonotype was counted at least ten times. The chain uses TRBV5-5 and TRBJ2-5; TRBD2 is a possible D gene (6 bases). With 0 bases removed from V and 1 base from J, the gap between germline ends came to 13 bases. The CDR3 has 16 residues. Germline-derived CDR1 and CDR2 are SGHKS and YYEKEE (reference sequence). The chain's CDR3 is CASSLAVRGFQETQYF. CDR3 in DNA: TGTGCCAGCAGCTTGGCTGTGCGGGGATTCCAAGAGACCCAGTACTTC. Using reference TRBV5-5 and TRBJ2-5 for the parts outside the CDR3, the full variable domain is DAGVTQSPTHLIKTRGQQVTLRCSPISGHKSVSWYQQVLGQGPQFIFQYYEKEERGRGNFPDRFSARQFPNYSSELNVNALLLGDSALYLCASSLAVRGFQETQYFGPGTRLLVL.

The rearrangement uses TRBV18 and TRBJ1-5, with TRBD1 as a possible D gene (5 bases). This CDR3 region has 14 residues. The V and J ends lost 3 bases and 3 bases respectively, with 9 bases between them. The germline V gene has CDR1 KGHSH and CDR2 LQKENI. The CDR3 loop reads CASSPQGTNQPQHF. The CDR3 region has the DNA TGTGCCAGCTCACCCCAGGGAACCAATCAGCCCCAGCATTTT.

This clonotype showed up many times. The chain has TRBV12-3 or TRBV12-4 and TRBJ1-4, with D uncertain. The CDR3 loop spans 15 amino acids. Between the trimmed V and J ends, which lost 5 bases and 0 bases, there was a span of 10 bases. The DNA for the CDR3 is TGTGCCAGCAGTGTTGCGGGAACAACTAATGAAAAACTGTTTTTT. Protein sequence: CASSVAGTTNEKLFF.

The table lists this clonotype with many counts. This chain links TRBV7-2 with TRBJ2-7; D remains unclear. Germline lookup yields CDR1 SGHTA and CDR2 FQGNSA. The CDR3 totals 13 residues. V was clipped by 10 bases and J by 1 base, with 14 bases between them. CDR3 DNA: TGTGCCACCCGGCAGTGGGTATCCTACGAGCAGTACTTC. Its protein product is CATRQWVSYEQYF.

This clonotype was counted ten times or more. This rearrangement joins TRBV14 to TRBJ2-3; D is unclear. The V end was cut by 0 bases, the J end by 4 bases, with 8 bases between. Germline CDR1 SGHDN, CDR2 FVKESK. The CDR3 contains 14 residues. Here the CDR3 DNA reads TGTGCCAGCAGCCAAGATCTTGGGGCAGATACGCAGTATTTT. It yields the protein CASSQDLGADTQYF.

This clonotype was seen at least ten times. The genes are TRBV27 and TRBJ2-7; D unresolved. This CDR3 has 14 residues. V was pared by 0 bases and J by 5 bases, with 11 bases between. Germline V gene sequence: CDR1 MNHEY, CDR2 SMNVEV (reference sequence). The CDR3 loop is CASSLSAVYHEQYF. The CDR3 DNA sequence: TGTGCCAGCAGTTTATCGGCAGTCTACCACGAGCAGTACTTC.